This T cell receptor beta chain emerged from a study of lymphopenia after photon versus proton radiotherapy. Germline CDR1 is MNHEY and CDR2 is SVGAGI. V was cut by 5 bases and J by 8 bases, with 18 bases left in between. The CDR3 consists of 15 residues. Profiling relied on immunoSEQ multiplex PCR, and the TCRdb table lists in-frame clones only, not all of them. The data contain some 38,000 clones, approximately 90% of them singletons. Sequenced material: peripheral blood, taken from a patient treated with photon-based radiotherapy. V gene TRBV6-5 combines with J gene TRBJ2-2; tentative D call: TRBD2 (6 bases). The sequence was obtained from a man between 60 and 70 years old with cholangiocarcinoma. This CDR3 reads CASSPTGGRFGELFF. As DNA, the CDR3 is TGTGCCAGCAGTCCTACTGGGGGGAGGTTTGGGGAGCTGTTTTTT.